The rows below give T cell receptor beta chains drawn from one sample of a study of shared clonotypes between healthy human individuals. Profiling relied on immunoSEQ multiplex PCR, and the TCRdb table lists in-frame clones only, not all of them. The sample shows 2 million to 2.5 million clones, 90% to 95% of them seen only once. Material for sequencing was naive CD4+ T cells from PBMCs. Receptors originate from a young man in good health. Some clones in this sample may be carry-over from other donors' samples. Each CDR3 is given with its conserved first and last residue. Clone sizes are given selectively: once, few, many, or a class where the clone is expanded.

j_gene: TRBJ2-3
abundance: once
v_gene: TRBV10-2
CDR3aa: CASSGYQSGTSGSWDTQYF

j_gene: TRBJ2-1
abundance: NA
v_gene: TRBV5-1
CDR3aa: CASSPRDREYNEQFF

j_gene: TRBJ2-7
abundance: NA
v_gene: TRBV11-3
CDR3aa: CASSPPGLAAGGQYF

j_gene: TRBJ1-4
abundance: NA
v_gene: TRBV27
CDR3aa: CASMRRENEKLFF

j_gene: TRBJ2-1
abundance: NA
v_gene: TRBV30
CDR3aa: CAWSVGRDAFF

j_gene: TRBJ2-5
abundance: NA
v_gene: TRBV5-1
CDR3aa: CASSYQSGTRQETQYF

j_gene: TRBJ1-1
abundance: once
v_gene: TRBV6-4
CDR3aa: CASSDGQGPNTEAFF

j_gene: TRBJ2-1
abundance: NA
v_gene: TRBV4-3
CDR3aa: CASSQDGPGPNEQFF

j_gene: TRBJ2-1
abundance: NA
v_gene: TRBV7-3
CDR3aa: CASSFKTSPNEQFF

j_gene: TRBJ2-5
abundance: NA
v_gene: TRBV4-2
CDR3aa: CASSQEDSGNRGTQYF

j_gene: TRBJ1-2
abundance: NA
v_gene: TRBV5-1
CDR3aa: CASSMGGPNYGYTF

j_gene: TRBJ2-1
abundance: NA
v_gene: TRBV19
CDR3aa: CASSLRNEQFF

j_gene: TRBJ2-1
abundance: NA
v_gene: TRBV4-3
CDR3aa: CASSQGKGRGFGNEQFF

j_gene: TRBJ1-5
abundance: NA
v_gene: TRBV7-8
CDR3aa: CATRSGTAGFNQPQHF

j_gene: TRBJ2-7
abundance: once
v_gene: TRBV4-2
CDR3aa: CASSQTGTEQYF

j_gene: TRBJ1-5
abundance: NA
v_gene: TRBV28
CDR3aa: CASSWTLLRDLNQPQHF

j_gene: TRBJ2-3
abundance: NA
v_gene: TRBV7-9
CDR3aa: CASSRLADTQYF

j_gene: TRBJ2-7
abundance: NA
v_gene: TRBV5-1
CDR3aa: CASSRLAGSLPEQYF

j_gene: TRBJ1-1
abundance: NA
v_gene: TRBV5-8
CDR3aa: CASSLRGGNAFF

j_gene: TRBJ2-5
abundance: once
v_gene: TRBV6-5
CDR3aa: CASRSGETQYF

j_gene: TRBJ2-5
abundance: NA
v_gene: TRBV18
CDR3aa: CASSSDRQETQYF

j_gene: TRBJ1-4
abundance: NA
v_gene: TRBV5-8
CDR3aa: CASSRSRSEKLFF